This T cell receptor (beta chain) was captured by sequencing in a study of blood T cell repertoires in COVID-19. Study background: Sources were T cells, B-cell-depleted T cells, or PBMCs; the material itself was cDNA or gDNA.

V lost 5 bases and J lost 4; bases outside the gene matches: 6. The CDR3 runs 14 residues. Looked up from germline, CDR1 is SGHRS and CDR2 is YFSETQ. Generated by immunoSEQ multiplex PCR, the TCRdb table keeps only in-frame clones and is missing some. Among more than 250,000 clones, around 87% were seen once, and the ten largest hold approximately 4%. The sample was peripheral blood. This TCR derives from a man aged 18 to 29 with active or convalescent COVID-19. The chain recombines TRBV5-1 with TRBJ2-7; 10 nucleotides align to TRBD2. Here the CDR3 reads CASRPAGGSYEQYF. As DNA, the CDR3 is TGCGCCAGCAGGCCAGCGGGAGGGAGTTACGAGCAGTACTTC.